Below, 24 T cell receptor beta chains from the same sample are listed, as sequenced in a study of T cell repertoires in ileal Crohn's disease. Using immunoSEQ multiplex PCR, the repertoire was profiled, and TCRdb retains in-frame clones only, with some absent. Among 25,000 to 35,000 clones listed, about three quarters were seen once. The sequencing input was ileal tissue. The receptors originated from an adult with Crohn's disease.

The V gene is TRBV7-2, the J gene TRBJ2-7; 12 bases are shared with TRBD2. This CDR3 comprises 15 residues. The germline V gene has CDR1 SGHTA and CDR2 FQGNSA. V lost 5 bases and J lost 3; bases outside the gene matches: 5. In DNA form, the CDR3 reads TGTGCCAGCAGCCGACTAGCGGGGGAGGGCTACGAGCAGTACTTC. This sequence encodes CASSRLAGEGYEQYF.

The V call is TRBV11-2, the J call TRBJ2-7, with TRBD2 identical over 8 bases. Looked up from germline, CDR1 is SGHAT and CDR2 is FQNNGV. This CDR3 is built from 14 residues. The V gene end was trimmed by 5 bases and the J gene end by 6 bases; junction bases not matched to a gene: 9. The CDR3 DNA reads TGTGCCAGCAGCCCCACGGGGGGGGCGGTCGAGCAGTACTTC. It encodes CASSPTGGAVEQYF.

The chain joins TRBV9 to TRBJ1-2, with D possibly being TRBD1 (5 bases). The CDR3 is 15 amino acids. Trimming removed 3 bases at V and 6 bases at J, with 18 bases between. Germline V lookup: CDR1 SGDLS, CDR2 YYNGEE. The CDR3 is CASSASGTSRNGYTF. The CDR3 coding sequence is TGTGCCAGCAGCGCTTCCGGGACTTCTCGGAATGGCTACACCTTC.

This clone was counted once. The CDR3 nucleotides read TGCGCCAGCAGCTTGGATGGACAGGGCAATCAGCCCCAGCATTTT. The encoded protein is CASSLDGQGNQPQHF. The chain is built from TRBV5-1 and TRBJ1-5; the match to TRBD1 covers 7 bases. Germline assignment: CDR1 SGHRS and CDR2 YFSETQ. CDR3 size: 15 residues. The V gene end was trimmed by 0 bases and the J gene end by 2 bases; junction bases not matched to a gene: 2.

The gene calls are TRBV7-9 and TRBJ2-2; tentative D call: TRBD1 (6 bases). V gave up 7 bases and J gave up 3 bases, with 15 bases separating them. This CDR3 contains 15 residues. Germline V gene sequence: CDR1 SEHNR, CDR2 FQNEAQ (reference sequence). CDR3 amino acids: CASIKPGVDTGELFF. The CDR3 bases are TGTGCCAGCATCAAGCCAGGGGTAGACACCGGGGAGCTGTTTTTT.

V gene TRBV5-1 combines with J gene TRBJ1-2, with D perhaps matching TRBD1 (6 bases). V gave up 4 bases and J gave up 4 bases, with 8 bases separating them. The CDR3 sequence is 12 residues long. The V gene's germline CDR1 is SGHRS and CDR2 YFSETQ. This CDR3 is CASSLDSYGYTF. DNA of the CDR3: TGCGCCAGCAGCCTGGACAGCTATGGCTACACCTTC.

V and J are TRBV15 and TRBJ1-2, with D possibly being TRBD1 (6 bases). V lost 0 bases to trimming and J lost 4 bases, with 15 bases between them. This CDR3 comprises 16 residues. Looked up from germline, CDR1 is LNHNV and CDR2 is YYDKDF (reference sequence). The CDR3 spells CATSRDRLHRAYGYTF. CDR3 nucleotides: TGTGCCACCAGCAGAGATCGTTTACACAGGGCCTATGGCTACACCTTC. Based on the CDR3 plus reference TRBV15 and TRBJ1-2, the full variable domain is DAMVIQNPRYQVTQFGKPVTLSCSQTLNHNVMYWYQQKSSQAPKLLFHYYDKDFNNEADTPDNFQSRRPNTSFCFLDIRSPGLGDTAMYLCATSRDRLHRAYGYTFGSGTRLTVV.

The chain combines TRBV11-1 with TRBJ2-1, with a possible D match to TRBD1 (5 bases). Germline assignment: CDR1 SGHAT and CDR2 FQDESV (reference sequence). The CDR3 loop spans 15 amino acids. Trimming pared 2 bases from V and 0 bases from J, leaving 8 bases between. The CDR3 DNA reads TGTGCCAGCAGCTTACCCAGGGCCTCCTACAATGAGCAGTTCTTC. Protein: CASSLPRASYNEQFF.

The rearrangement uses TRBV4-1 and TRBJ1-2; D unresolved. The CDR3 has 14 amino acids. Per the germline V gene, CDR1 is MGHRA and CDR2 is YSYEKL. Trimming took off 0 bases at V and 8 bases at J, with 13 bases between the two ends. CDR3: CASSQDLAKAGYTF. The CDR3 bases are TGCGCCAGCAGCCAAGATTTGGCAAAAGCGGGCTACACCTTC.

In DNA form, the CDR3 reads TGTGCCAGTAGTATAGTCCAGGTGGACAGAAACGAGCAGTACTTC. Translating gives CASSIVQVDRNEQYF. This chain links TRBV19 with TRBJ2-7; a possible D gene is TRBD1 (6 bases). The germline V gene has CDR1 LNHDA and CDR2 SQIVND (reference sequence). This CDR3 has 15 amino acids. V lost 1 base and J lost 5, with 15 bases in between.

V usage is TRBV5-4 and J usage is TRBJ1-2, with D tentatively TRBD1 (5 bases). The CDR3 length is 14 residues. Germline V gives CDR1 SGHNT, CDR2 YYREEE (reference sequence). The V gene lost 0 bases and the J gene lost 3 bases, with 9 bases spanning the gap. The CDR3 sequence: CASSLAQGDYGYTF. The CDR3 DNA is TGTGCCAGCAGCTTGGCCCAGGGTGACTATGGCTACACCTTC.

This sequence joins TRBV5-6 and TRBJ1-2, with TRBD1 identical over 10 bases. This CDR3 is 13 amino acids long. Germline values: CDR1 SGHDT, CDR2 YYEEEE. Trimming removed 4 bases from V and 5 bases from J; junction bases left unmatched: 2. Written as DNA, the CDR3 is TGTGCCAGCAGCGGACAGGGGGAATATGGCTACACCTTC. Amino acid sequence: CASSGQGEYGYTF.

The chain is built from TRBV11-2 and TRBJ2-1; TRBD2 aligns across 7 bases. The CDR3 totals 14 residues. V was clipped by 5 bases and J by 3 bases; unmatched bases: 4. Germline V gene data show CDR1 as SGHAT and CDR2 as FQNNGV. The CDR3 loop is CASSTTSDYNEQFF. In DNA form, the CDR3 reads TGTGCCAGCAGCACTACTAGCGACTACAATGAGCAGTTCTTC.

The chain employs TRBV5-1 and TRBJ2-1, with 7 bases fitting TRBD1. Germline V lookup: CDR1 SGHRS, CDR2 YFSETQ. Trimming took 4 bases from V and 9 from J; bases not matched to a gene: 10. The CDR3 has 14 amino acids. The CDR3 sequence: CASSTRQGWGEQFF. The DNA of the CDR3 is TGCGCCAGCAGCACCCGACAGGGCTGGGGTGAGCAGTTCTTC.

This clone was seen more than once but under ten times. The junction and the germline gene differ at one end; a read error may be behind it. V usage is TRBV19 and J usage is TRBJ1-1, with 11 bases matching TRBD1. This CDR3 spans 12 amino acids. Per the germline V gene, CDR1 is LNHDA and CDR2 is SQIVND (reference sequence). The CDR3 nucleotides are TGTGCCAGTAGTGAAAGGACAGGGGGCCTGGTCTTT. Translation gives CASSERTGGLVF.

There are a few counts of this clone. Other DNA sequences in this sample translate to the same CDR3. The chain employs TRBV2 and TRBJ1-2; weak D call: TRBD1 (6 bases). This CDR3 has 13 amino acids. The V and J ends lost 1 base and 5 bases respectively, with 8 bases between them. Germline V gene sequence: CDR1 SNHLY, CDR2 FYNNEI. The CDR3 region is CASSEGRGYGYTF. DNA for the CDR3: TGTGCCAGCAGTGAAGGCAGGGGATATGGCTACACCTTC.

V gene TRBV30 combines with J gene TRBJ1-5; D is uncertain. The V gene lost 2 bases and the J gene lost 2 bases, with 4 bases spanning the gap. The CDR3 covers 12 residues. CDR1 and CDR2 from the germline V gene are GTSNPN and SVGIG (reference sequence). CDR3 sequence: CAWSSGNQPQHF. The DNA for the CDR3 is TGTGCCTGGAGTTCCGGCAATCAGCCCCAGCATTTT.

This clone came up once. CDR3 amino acids: CASSPGLAGDYEQYF. CDR3 nucleotides: TGTGCCAGCAGCCCCGGGCTAGCGGGGGACTACGAGCAGTACTTC. The chain has TRBV2 and TRBJ2-7; TRBD2 matches 10 bases. CDR1 and CDR2 from the germline V gene are SNHLY and FYNNEI. CDR3 size: 15 residues. Germline trimming cut 6 bases from V and 3 bases from J; bases unmatched to any gene: 8. Full variable domain (missing parts from reference TRBV2 and TRBJ2-7): EPEVTQTPSHQVTQMGQEVILRCVPISNHLYFYWYRQILGQKVEFLVSFYNNEISEKSEIFDDQFSVERPDGSNFTLKIRSTKLEDSAMYFCASSPGLAGDYEQYFGPGTRLTVT.

The chain links TRBV6-5 to TRBJ2-5; 10 nucleotides agree with TRBD1. The closer fit of TRBJ2-7 to the DNA end suggests the J call may be wrong. The germline CDR1 and CDR2 sequences are MNHEY and SVGAGI. The CDR3 spans 15 residues. This CDR3 is CASSSRTGGGYEQYF. DNA for the CDR3: TGTGCCAGCAGTTCCCGGACAGGGGGAGGCTACGAGCAGTACTTC.

This clone was observed once. The chain links TRBV27 to TRBJ2-7, with D maybe TRBD1 (5 bases). V shed 2 bases and J shed 2 bases, with 16 bases lying between them. This CDR3 comprises 16 residues. The germline CDR1 and CDR2 sequences are MNHEY and SMNVEV (reference sequence). CDR3 protein: CASSLDGSRVTYEQYF. The CDR3 nucleotides are TGTGCCAGCAGTTTAGACGGATCCAGGGTAACCTACGAGCAGTACTTC.

This clone was seen once. The genes are TRBV7-7 and TRBJ2-7; 8 bases align to TRBD2. V gave up 5 bases and J gave up 0 bases; unmatched junction bases: 6. The CDR3 totals 15 residues. The germline CDR1 and CDR2 sequences are SSHAT and FNYEAQ (reference sequence). In DNA form, the CDR3 reads TGTGCCAGCAGCCCAGGACTAGCCCTCTCCTACGAGCAGTACTTC. This encodes CASSPGLALSYEQYF.

The V and J genes are TRBV7-2 and TRBJ1-1, with 8 positions matching TRBD1. The CDR3 is made up of 16 amino acids. J lost 6 bases, V lost 1 base, and 10 bases had no gene match. Germline values: CDR1 SGHTA, CDR2 FQGNSA. The CDR3 DNA reads TGTGCCAGCAGCTTAGGAGGGGCAGGGGGCTCATCTGAAGCTTTCTTT. Translating it yields CASSLGGAGGSSEAFF.

This clone was observed once. The gene calls are TRBV28 and TRBJ1-2; the D gene is possibly TRBD1 (6 bases). Trimming cost V 6 bases and J 3 bases, with 14 bases left between them. This CDR3 region has 14 residues. Germline lookup yields CDR1 MDHEN and CDR2 SYDVKM. The CDR3 DNA reads as TGTGCCAGCAGCCCCGGGGGGGGCTACTATGGCTACACCTTC. Its protein is CASSPGGGYYGYTF.

This clone was detected a few times. CDR3 amino acids: CASGTGETTQPQHF. CDR3 nucleotide sequence: TGTGCCAGCGGGACAGGGGAAACAACTCAGCCCCAGCATTTT. This rearrangement joins TRBV9 to TRBJ1-5; 10 positions agree with TRBD1. Trimming removed 7 bases from V and 6 bases from J; junction bases left unmatched: 7. Looked up from germline, CDR1 is SGDLS and CDR2 is YYNGEE. This CDR3 has 14 residues.